A single sample gave rise to the 30 T cell receptor beta chains below, sequenced in a study of T-cell reconstitution after alpha-beta-depleted transplantation in children. Using unique molecular identifiers, the investigators prepared the TCRbeta library. TCRdb reprocessed the PCR reads with MiXCR, giving one entry per CDR3 protein. The table includes about 300,000 distinct CDR3 sequences, about 9.5% detected once. The starting material was PBMCs, obtained before TCRalphabeta/CD19-depleted stem cell transplant. The receptors stem from a boy in the first two years of life with acute myeloid leukemia, due to receive a stem cell transplant.

This clonotype was counted a few times. CDR3 sequence: CASSFNPGGMETQYF. Written as DNA, the CDR3 is TGCGCCAGCAGCTTCAACCCAGGGGGAATGGAGACCCAGTACTTC. The chain links TRBV5-1 to TRBJ2-5; 7 bases agree with TRBD1. CDR1 and CDR2 from the germline V gene are SGHRS and YFSETQ. V dropped 2 bases and J dropped 5; count of bases not matched to a gene: 9. This CDR3 spans 15 amino acids.

This clonotype was found many times. The chain joins TRBV3-1 to TRBJ2-2; D unclear. V shed 1 base and J shed 6 bases, with 6 bases lying between them. The CDR3 covers 13 residues. Germline CDR1 reads LGHDT; CDR2 reads YNNKEL (reference sequence). The CDR3, as DNA: TGTGCCAGCAGCCAAGCAAAACCCGGGGAGCTGTTTTTT. It specifies CASSQAKPGELFF.

This clonotype was counted between two and nine times. The genes are TRBV28 and TRBJ2-1, with D perhaps matching TRBD1 or TRBD2 (5 bases each). The germline V gene has CDR1 MDHEN and CDR2 SYDVKM. The length of the CDR3 is 15 residues. The germline V and J ends were trimmed by 2 bases and 3 bases, with 11 bases remaining between them. CDR3 nucleotide sequence: TGTGCCAGCAGTTTACGGGACGATTTCTACAATGAGCAGTTCTTC. Its protein product is CASSLRDDFYNEQFF.

The chain recombines TRBV5-5 with TRBJ2-7; D is ambiguous. The germline CDR1 and CDR2 sequences are SGHKS and YYEKEE (reference sequence). With 2 bases removed from V and 3 bases from J, the gap between germline ends came to 9 bases. The length of the CDR3 is 13 residues. In DNA, the CDR3 is TGTGCCAGCAGCTTCGGATCCGACTACGAGCAGTACTTC. Translation: CASSFGSDYEQYF.

This clonotype was recorded many times. The chain couples TRBV7-9 to TRBJ2-2; tentatively, D is TRBD2 (5 bases). This CDR3 has 16 amino acids. Trimming stripped 3 bases from V and 0 bases from J, with 11 bases between. The V gene's germline CDR1 is SEHNR and CDR2 FQNEAQ (reference sequence). The CDR3: CASSFPSGANTGELFF. The CDR3 coding sequence is TGTGCCAGCAGCTTTCCCAGCGGAGCGAACACCGGGGAGCTGTTTTTT.

The table lists this clonotype with many counts. J is TRBJ2-7 and V is TRBV12-3 or TRBV12-4; 7 bases map to TRBD1. The CDR3 length is 15 residues. Trimming at V came to 2 bases and at J to 11 bases, leaving 15 bases not matched to a gene. DNA for the CDR3: TGTGCCAGCAGTTTAATGGCGGCAGGGGGAAGGGAAAAGTACTTC. Protein sequence: CASSLMAAGGREKYF.

The sample holds many counts of this clonotype. V usage is TRBV7-9 and J usage is TRBJ2-1; a weak D match, TRBD2 (5 bases). Germline assignment: CDR1 SEHNR and CDR2 FQNEAQ (reference sequence). The CDR3 runs 14 residues. V shed 3 bases and J shed 9 bases, with 15 bases lying between them. The CDR3 nucleotides read TGTGCCAGCAGCTTCAATAGTCTAGAGGGTGAGCAGTTCTTC. This sequence encodes CASSFNSLEGEQFF.

Comment on this clonotype: Since a much larger clone is just one base distant, this may be a read error. The chain carries TRBV9 and TRBJ2-7; TRBD1 or TRBD2 may be the D gene (5 bases each). The CDR3 runs 17 residues. CDR1 and CDR2 (germline): SGDLS, YYNGEE. DNA of the CDR3: TGTGCCAGCAGCCCCGAGGGCCCCCGGGACGGAGTCTACGACCAGTACTTC. It specifies CASSPEGPRDGVYDQYF.

This clonotype was counted at least ten times. The J gene is TRBJ2-7, the V gene TRBV6-5; TRBD2 matches at 7 bases. There are 14 residues in the CDR3. Unmatched junction bases numbered 8, after V lost 2 bases and J lost 7 bases. Looked up from germline, CDR1 is MNHEY and CDR2 is SVGAGI. In DNA, the CDR3 is TGTGCCAGCAGTTACACAGTTGGGGGAGGGGAGCAGTACTTC. It encodes CASSYTVGGGEQYF.

As concerns this clonotype: This sequence is one base from a far larger clone and is likely a read error. The conserved phenylalanine or tryptophan is not found at the CDR3 terminus, so this likely reflects a read error. The genes are TRBV7-9 and TRBJ2-7; maybe TRBD1 (6 bases). V was cut by 5 bases and J by 1 base, with 9 bases left in between. The CDR3 totals 13 residues. CDR1 and CDR2 from the germline V gene are SEHNR and FQNEAQ (reference sequence). The CDR3 here is CASSPGTSYEQYY. The CDR3 DNA is TGTGCCAGCAGCCCTGGGACATCCTACGAGCAGTACTAC.

By frequency in the sample, this clonotype is medium-sized. The V and J genes are TRBV7-2 and TRBJ2-3; tentatively, D is TRBD1 or TRBD2 (5 bases each). CDR3 length: 14 residues. The V gene's germline CDR1 is SGHTA and CDR2 FQGNSA. V was clipped by 5 bases and J by 2 bases, with 11 bases between them. CDR3 amino acids: CASSQGPLTDTQYF. The CDR3 nucleotides are TGTGCCAGCAGCCAGGGACCGCTCACAGATACGCAGTATTTT.

This clonotype was seen many times. The chain joins TRBV7-8 to TRBJ2-2, with 12 bases matching TRBD2. The CDR3 is 17 residues long. Germline CDR1 and CDR2: SGHVS and FQNEAQ. V gave up 8 bases and J gave up 7 bases; unmatched junction bases: 14. The CDR3 loop reads CASSLALAGGPGGELFF. The CDR3 nucleotides are TGTGCCAGCTCACTCGCTCTAGCGGGAGGGCCTGGCGGGGAGCTGTTTTTT.

This clonotype was seen more than once but under ten times. The chain links TRBV7-9 to TRBJ2-7; 7 bases are shared with TRBD1. CDR3 size: 14 residues. The V segment lost 4 bases and the J segment 2 bases; nucleotides outside the gene matches: 5. Germline V gene sequence: CDR1 SEHNR, CDR2 FQNEAQ (reference sequence). The CDR3 DNA is TGTGCCAGCAGCTCTGGGACAGTCCCCTACGAGCAGTACTTC. Protein: CASSSGTVPYEQYF.

This clonotype was counted at least ten times. The V and J genes are TRBV5-4 and TRBJ2-7, with 10 positions matching TRBD2. Germline V gene sequence: CDR1 SGHNT, CDR2 YYREEE (reference sequence). The CDR3 loop spans 13 amino acids. V was pared by 4 bases and J by 5 bases, with 3 bases of the junction left unmatched. CDR3 bases: TGTGCCAGCAGCCCGGGACTAGCGAACGAGCAGTACTTC. It encodes CASSPGLANEQYF.

The V and J genes are TRBV11-2 and TRBJ2-5; D is unclear. V was trimmed by 1 base and J by 5 bases, leaving 23 bases between them. Germline V gene sequence: CDR1 SGHAT, CDR2 FQNNGV. This CDR3 contains 18 residues. The CDR3 sequence is CASSLVSAIWPSWETQYF. DNA of the CDR3: TGTGCCAGCAGCTTAGTTTCTGCTATCTGGCCTTCATGGGAGACCCAGTACTTC.

Details on this clonotype: A much larger clone sits a single nucleotide away, making a read error possible. The chain recombines TRBV28 with TRBJ1-1, with D perhaps matching TRBD1 (5 bases). The CDR3 covers 15 residues. CDR1 and CDR2 (germline): MDHEN, SYDVKM. The CDR3 here is CSSGTHGFGRTEAFF. The CDR3 DNA sequence: TGTAGCTCAGGGACCCATGGTTTCGGAAGGACTGAAGCTTTCTTT.

This clonotype was recorded at least ten times. Here the CDR3 DNA reads TGCAGTGCTACCCGAACTAGCGGGGGGGCAAATACGCAGTATTTT. Its translation is CSATRTSGGANTQYF. J is TRBJ2-3 and V is TRBV20-1; 13 bases fit TRBD2. Losses at the gene ends were 4 bases for V and 7 bases for J; bases not matched to a gene: 8. The CDR3 totals 15 residues. Germline V gene sequence: CDR1 DFQATT, CDR2 SNEGSKA (reference sequence).

This clonotype was found many times. Written as DNA, the CDR3 is TGCGCCAGCAGCTTGGCCACTAACGAGCAGTACTTC. It is translated as CASSLATNEQYF. The V call is TRBV5-1, the J call TRBJ2-7, with no clear D. The V and J ends lost 0 bases and 5 bases respectively, with 6 bases between them. Germline V gives CDR1 SGHRS, CDR2 YFSETQ. The CDR3 covers 12 residues.

This clonotype appeared many times. The chain joins TRBV2 to TRBJ2-7; 8 bases fit TRBD1. V lost 7 bases, J lost 2 bases, and 7 bases stayed unmatched. This CDR3 has 14 amino acids. The germline CDR1 and CDR2 sequences are SNHLY and FYNNEI. The DNA of the CDR3 is TGTGCCAGCATCGACAGGGGCGAAACCTACGAGCAGTACTTC. The encoded protein is CASIDRGETYEQYF.

This clonotype was recorded many times. The chain has TRBV4-3 and TRBJ1-2, with D unresolved. V gave up 0 bases and J gave up 8 bases, with 16 bases separating them. The germline gives CDR1 LGHNA, CDR2 YSLEER. The CDR3 loop spans 15 amino acids. CDR3 in amino acids: CASSQELPGPKGYTF. In nucleotides, the CDR3 is TGCGCCAGCAGCCAAGAACTACCAGGACCGAAGGGCTACACCTTC.

The chain combines TRBV23-1 with TRBJ2-7, with TRBD1 as a possible D gene (6 bases). TRBV23-1 is assigned to the ORF class and has an uncertain function. The V end was cut by 2 bases, the J end by 0 bases, with 11 bases between. The CDR3 is 15 amino acids. In DNA form, the CDR3 reads TGCGCCAGCAGTCAACGGACAGCTAGCTCCTACGAGCAGTACTTC. Protein: CASSQRTASSYEQYF.

This clonotype was counted ten times or more. The chain couples TRBV20-1 to TRBJ1-2, with 8 bases identical to TRBD1. CDR1 is DFQATT, CDR2 SNEGSKA, per germline (reference sequence). CDR3 length equals 16 residues. Unmatched junction bases numbered 8, after V lost 2 bases and J lost 0 bases. This CDR3 reads CSARTTGGETNYGYTF. The CDR3 region has the DNA TGCAGTGCTAGAACAACAGGGGGTGAAACTAACTATGGCTACACCTTC.

The table lists this clonotype with a few counts. The CDR3 nucleotides read TGTGCCAGCAGTGATTGGGACAGACCGGTATACGAGCAGTACTTC. Translating it yields CASSDWDRPVYEQYF. V is TRBV6-1 and J is TRBJ2-7; 7 nucleotides line up with TRBD1. Trimming took 3 bases from V and 4 from J; bases not matched to a gene: 9. Germline CDR1 reads MNHNS; CDR2 reads SASEGT. The CDR3 totals 15 residues.

This clonotype was observed at least ten times. The rearrangement joins TRBV7-2 to TRBJ1-4; 10 bases fit TRBD1. CDR3 size: 13 residues. Trimming removed 5 bases from V and 10 bases from J; junction bases left unmatched: 4. The germline CDR1 and CDR2 sequences are SGHTA and FQGNSA. The CDR3 spells CASSGRDRGKLFF. CDR3 in DNA: TGTGCCAGCAGCGGCCGGGACAGGGGAAAACTGTTTTTT.

There are a few counts of this clonotype. The gene calls are TRBV9 and TRBJ2-1, with 7 bases identical to TRBD1. V lost 3 bases to trimming and J lost 8 bases; unmatched junction nucleotides: 11. Germline CDR1 reads SGDLS; CDR2 reads YYNGEE. CDR3 length equals 15 residues. CDR3 bases: TGTGCCAGCAGCGGTCGACAGGGTGCTAAGGATGAGCAGTTCTTC. This encodes CASSGRQGAKDEQFF.

The rearrangement links TRBV10-3 to TRBJ2-3, with 7 bases that match TRBD2. The CDR3 loop spans 13 amino acids. CDR1 and CDR2 (germline): ENHRY, SYGVKD. J lost 4 bases, V lost 7 bases, and 5 bases had no gene match. The CDR3: CAIKGGRADTQYF. The CDR3 DNA reads TGTGCCATCAAAGGAGGGAGGGCAGATACGCAGTATTTT.

This clonotype appeared many times. The chain recombines TRBV7-3 with TRBJ2-7; maybe TRBD1 (6 bases). Germline CDR1 and CDR2: SGHTA and FQGTGA. V was pared by 4 bases and J by 0 bases, with 7 bases between. The CDR3 sequence is 13 residues long. Here the CDR3 reads CASSWGPSYEQYF. The CDR3 DNA is TGTGCCAGCAGCTGGGGGCCCTCCTACGAGCAGTACTTC.

This clonotype was recorded at least ten times. The chain carries TRBV10-3 and TRBJ2-7, with 10 positions matching TRBD1. In germline, CDR1 is ENHRY, CDR2 SYGVKD. The CDR3 contains 16 residues. V was pared by 3 bases and J by 4 bases, with 9 bases of the junction left unmatched. In DNA form, the CDR3 reads TGTGCCATCAGTGATATTAAGGGACAGGGGCGGTACGAGCAGTACTTC. This sequence encodes CAISDIKGQGRYEQYF.

This clonotype has ten or more counts. V usage is TRBV7-9 and J usage is TRBJ1-1; D remains unclear. Germline V gives CDR1 SEHNR, CDR2 FQNEAQ (reference sequence). This CDR3 has 13 residues. V was pared by 5 bases and J by 0 bases, with 7 bases between. The CDR3 sequence is CASSLPLNTEAFF. The CDR3 DNA reads as TGTGCCAGCAGCCTCCCCTTGAACACTGAAGCTTTCTTT.

This clonotype was recorded many times. The chain has TRBV29-1 and TRBJ1-1; 7 nucleotides agree with TRBD1. Germline CDR1 reads SQVTM; CDR2 reads ANQGSEA. V dropped 8 bases and J dropped 4; count of bases not matched to a gene: 7. This CDR3 is built from 12 residues. CDR3 protein: CSSWDRGTEAFF. The DNA of the CDR3 is TGCAGCTCCTGGGACAGAGGCACTGAAGCTTTCTTT.